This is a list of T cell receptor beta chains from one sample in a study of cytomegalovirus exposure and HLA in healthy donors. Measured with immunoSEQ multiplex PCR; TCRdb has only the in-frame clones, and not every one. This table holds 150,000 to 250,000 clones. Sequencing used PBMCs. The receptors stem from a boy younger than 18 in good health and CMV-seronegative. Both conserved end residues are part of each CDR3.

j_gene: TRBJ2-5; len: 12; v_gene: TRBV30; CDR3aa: CAWSVPVETQYF
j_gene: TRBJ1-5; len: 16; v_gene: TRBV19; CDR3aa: CASSILRGLRDQPQHF
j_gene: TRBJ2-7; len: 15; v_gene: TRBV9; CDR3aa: CASSPRGTGIYEQYF
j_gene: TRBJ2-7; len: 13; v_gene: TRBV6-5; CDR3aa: CASSYGEGPLVYF
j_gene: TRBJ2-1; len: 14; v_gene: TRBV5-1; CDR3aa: CASSPGQGGNEQFF
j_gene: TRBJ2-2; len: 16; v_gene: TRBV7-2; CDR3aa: CASSPGLAEVTGELFF
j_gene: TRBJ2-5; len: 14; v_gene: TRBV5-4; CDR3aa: CASSFGQGGETQYF
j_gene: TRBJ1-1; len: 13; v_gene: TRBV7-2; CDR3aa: CASIDRGWTEAFF
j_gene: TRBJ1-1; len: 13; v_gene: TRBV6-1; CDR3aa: CASTLGQASEAFF
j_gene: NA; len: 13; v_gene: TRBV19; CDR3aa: CASSFTRFYEQYF
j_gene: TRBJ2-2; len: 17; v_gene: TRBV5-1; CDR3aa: CASSQTLSKTNTGELFF
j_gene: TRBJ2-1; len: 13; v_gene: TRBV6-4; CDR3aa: CASSDSLRGEQFF
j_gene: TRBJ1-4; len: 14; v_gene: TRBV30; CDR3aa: CAWSVLGTGDELFF